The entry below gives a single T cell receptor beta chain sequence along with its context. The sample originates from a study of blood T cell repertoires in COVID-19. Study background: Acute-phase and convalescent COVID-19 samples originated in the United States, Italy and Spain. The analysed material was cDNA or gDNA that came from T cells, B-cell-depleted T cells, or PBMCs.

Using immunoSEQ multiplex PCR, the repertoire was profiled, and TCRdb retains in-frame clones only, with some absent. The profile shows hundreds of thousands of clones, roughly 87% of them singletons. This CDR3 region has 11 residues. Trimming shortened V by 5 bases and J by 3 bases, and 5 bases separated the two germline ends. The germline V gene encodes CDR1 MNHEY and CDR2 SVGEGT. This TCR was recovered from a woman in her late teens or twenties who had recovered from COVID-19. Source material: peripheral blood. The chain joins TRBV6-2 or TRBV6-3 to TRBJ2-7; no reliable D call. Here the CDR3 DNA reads TGTGCCAGCAGTCCCTTCTACGAGCAGTACTTC. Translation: CASSPFYEQYF.